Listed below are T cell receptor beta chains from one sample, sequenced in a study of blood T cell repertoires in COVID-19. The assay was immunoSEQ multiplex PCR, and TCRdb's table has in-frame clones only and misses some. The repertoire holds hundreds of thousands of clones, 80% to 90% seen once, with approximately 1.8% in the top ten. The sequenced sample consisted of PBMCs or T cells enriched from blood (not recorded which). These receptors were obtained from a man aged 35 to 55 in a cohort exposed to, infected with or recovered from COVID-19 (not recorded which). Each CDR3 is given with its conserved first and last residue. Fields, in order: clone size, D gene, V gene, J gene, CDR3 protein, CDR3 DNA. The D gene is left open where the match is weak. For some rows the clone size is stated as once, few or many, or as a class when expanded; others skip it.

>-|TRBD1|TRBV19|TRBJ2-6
CASRPRQGSSGANVLTF
TGTGCCAGTAGGCCCCGACAGGGGAGCTCTGGGGCCAACGTCCTGACTTTC
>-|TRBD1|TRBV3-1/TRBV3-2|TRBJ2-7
CASSSRTGEREQYF
TGTGCCAGCAGCTCAAGGACAGGGGAGCGCGAGCAGTACTTC
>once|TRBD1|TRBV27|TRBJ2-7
CASSFSGQLYEQYF
TGTGCCAGCAGTTTCTCGGGACAGTTATACGAGCAGTACTTC
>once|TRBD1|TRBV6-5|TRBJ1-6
CASSLGQGRSNSPLHF
TGTGCCAGCAGTTTGGGACAGGGACGGAGTAATTCACCCCTCCACTTT
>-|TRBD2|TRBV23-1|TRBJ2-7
CASSRTSGSSYEQYF
TGCGCCAGCAGTCGAACTAGCGGGAGCTCCTACGAGCAGTACTTC
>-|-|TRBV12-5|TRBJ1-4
CASGFLPGSNEKLFF
TGTGCTAGTGGTTTCCTCCCAGGGTCAAATGAAAAACTGTTTTTT
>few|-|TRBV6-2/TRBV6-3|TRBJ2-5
CASSYSGGAETQYF
TGTGCCAGCAGTTATTCGGGGGGCGCGGAGACCCAGTACTTC
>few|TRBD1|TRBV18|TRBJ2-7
CASSPTGTGPYEQYF
TGTGCCAGCTCACCTACCGGGACAGGGCCCTACGAGCAGTACTTC
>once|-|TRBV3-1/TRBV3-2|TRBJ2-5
CASSQTEKETQYF
TGTGCCAGCAGCCAAACGGAGAAAGAGACCCAGTACTTC
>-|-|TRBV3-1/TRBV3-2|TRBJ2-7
CASSQDPGVGEQYF
TGTGCCAGCAGCCAAGATCCCGGGGTGGGCGAGCAGTACTTC
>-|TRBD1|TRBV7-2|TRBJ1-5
CASSPRTGGNQPQHF
TGTGCCAGCAGCCCACGGACAGGGGGGAATCAGCCCCAGCATTTT
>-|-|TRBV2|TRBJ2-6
CASSGRTALISGANVLTF
TGTGCCAGCAGTGGGAGGACAGCCTTAATTTCTGGGGCCAACGTCCTGACTTTC
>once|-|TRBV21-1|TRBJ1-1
CASSKTRQGLPTEAFF
TGTGCCAGCAGCAAAACACGACAGGGTCTCCCTACTGAAGCTTTCTTT
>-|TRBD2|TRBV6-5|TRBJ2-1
CASSPLAGSANEQFF
TGTGCCAGCAGTCCACTAGCGGGAAGTGCCAATGAGCAGTTCTTC
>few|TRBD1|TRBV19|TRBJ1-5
CASRLDRDQPQHF
TGTGCCAGTAGGTTGGACAGGGATCAGCCCCAGCATTTT
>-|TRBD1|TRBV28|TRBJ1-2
CASSGQGRVDYGYTF
TGTGCCAGCAGCGGACAGGGAAGGGTTGACTATGGCTACACCTTC
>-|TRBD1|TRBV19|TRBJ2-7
CASSTWGQGTSYEQYF
TGTGCCAGTAGTACCTGGGGACAGGGGACCTCCTACGAGCAGTACTTC
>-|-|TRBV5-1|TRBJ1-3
CASSLGGINSGNTIYF
TGCGCCAGCAGCTTGGGAGGGATCAACTCTGGAAACACCATATATTTT
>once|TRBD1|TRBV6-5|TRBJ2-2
CASNRLTGVTGELFF
TGTGCCAGCAACCGACTGACAGGGGTAACCGGGGAGCTGTTTTTT
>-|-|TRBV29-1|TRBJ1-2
CSVVQGLRAYGYTF
TGCAGCGTTGTGCAGGGGCTAAGAGCCTATGGCTACACCTTC
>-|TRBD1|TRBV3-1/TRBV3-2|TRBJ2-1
CASSPPGTVRNEQFF
TGTGCCAGCAGCCCTCCCGGGACAGTTAGGAATGAGCAGTTCTTC
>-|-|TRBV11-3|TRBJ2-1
CASSLQGLNNEQFF
TGTGCCAGCAGCTTACAAGGACTCAACAATGAGCAGTTCTTC
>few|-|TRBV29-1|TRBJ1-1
CSVFDSSMNTEAFF
TGCAGCGTTTTTGACAGCTCAATGAACACTGAAGCTTTCTTT
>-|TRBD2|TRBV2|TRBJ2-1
CASSALAGGPNEQFF
TGTGCCAGCAGCGCCCTAGCGGGAGGGCCCAATGAGCAGTTCTTC